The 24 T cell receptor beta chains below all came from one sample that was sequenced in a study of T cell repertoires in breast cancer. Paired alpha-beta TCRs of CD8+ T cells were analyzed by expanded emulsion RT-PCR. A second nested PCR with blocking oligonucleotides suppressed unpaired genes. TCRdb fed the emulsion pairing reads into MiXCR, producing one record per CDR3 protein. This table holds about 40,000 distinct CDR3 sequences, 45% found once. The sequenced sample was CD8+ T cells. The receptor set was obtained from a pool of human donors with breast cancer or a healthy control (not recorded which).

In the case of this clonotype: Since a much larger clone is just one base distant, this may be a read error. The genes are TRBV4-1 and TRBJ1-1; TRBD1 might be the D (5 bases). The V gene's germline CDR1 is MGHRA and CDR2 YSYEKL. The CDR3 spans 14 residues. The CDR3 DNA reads TGCGCCGGCAGCCAAGGACATACAGGCACTGAAGCTTTCTTT. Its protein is CAGSQGHTGTEAFF.

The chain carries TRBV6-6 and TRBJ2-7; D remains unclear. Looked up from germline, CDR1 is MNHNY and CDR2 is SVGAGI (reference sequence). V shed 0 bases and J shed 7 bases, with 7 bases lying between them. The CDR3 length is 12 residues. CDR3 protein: CASSYSQEEQYF. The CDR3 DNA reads TGTGCCAGCAGTTACTCGCAGGAGGAGCAGTACTTC.

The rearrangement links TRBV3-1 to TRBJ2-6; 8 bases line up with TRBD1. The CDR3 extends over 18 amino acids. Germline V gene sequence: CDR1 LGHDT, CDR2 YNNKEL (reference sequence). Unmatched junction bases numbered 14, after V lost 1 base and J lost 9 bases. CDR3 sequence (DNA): TGTGCCAGCAGCCAAGTAAGACAGGGGCAATGGTTAGTCAACGTCCTGACTTTC. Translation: CASSQVRQGQWLVNVLTF. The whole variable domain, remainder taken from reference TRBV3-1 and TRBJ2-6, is DTAVSQTPKYLVTQMGNDKSIKCEQNLGHDTMYWYKQDSKKFLKIMFSYNNKELIINETVPNRFSPKSPDKAHLNLHINSLELGDSAVYFCASSQVRQGQWLVNVLTFGAGSRLTVL.

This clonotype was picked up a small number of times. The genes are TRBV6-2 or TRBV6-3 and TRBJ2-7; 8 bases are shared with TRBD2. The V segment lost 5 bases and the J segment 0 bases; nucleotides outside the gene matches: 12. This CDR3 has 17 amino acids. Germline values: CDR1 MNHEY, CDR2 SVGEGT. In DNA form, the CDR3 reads TGTGCCAGCAGTCCCATCGGAACCGGGACTAGCTCCTACGAGCAGTACTTC. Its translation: CASSPIGTGTSSYEQYF.

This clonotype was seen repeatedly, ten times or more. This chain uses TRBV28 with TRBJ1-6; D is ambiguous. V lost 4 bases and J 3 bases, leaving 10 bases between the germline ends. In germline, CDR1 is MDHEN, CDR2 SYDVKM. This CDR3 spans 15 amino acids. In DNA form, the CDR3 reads TGTGCCAGCAGTTCCCGACACAACTATAATTCACCCCTCCACTTT. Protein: CASSSRHNYNSPLHF.

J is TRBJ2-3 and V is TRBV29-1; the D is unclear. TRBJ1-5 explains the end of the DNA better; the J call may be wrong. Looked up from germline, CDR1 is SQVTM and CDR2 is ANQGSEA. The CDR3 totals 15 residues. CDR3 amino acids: CSVFGGSGIPDTQHF. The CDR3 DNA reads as TGCAGCGTTTTCGGTGGTAGCGGGATCCCAGATACGCAGCATTTT.

CDR3 sequence (DNA): TGTGCCAGCAGCTCCGGGACAGCACCAGATACGCAGTATTTT. Translation: CASSSGTAPDTQYF. This chain connects TRBV7-3 to TRBJ2-3; 7 nucleotides agree with TRBD1. The germline gives CDR1 SGHTA, CDR2 FQGTGA. CDR3 length: 14 amino acids. V gave up 4 bases and J gave up 4 bases; unmatched junction bases: 5. Based on the CDR3 plus reference TRBV7-3 and TRBJ2-3, the full variable domain is GAGVSQTPSNKVTEKGKYVELRCDPISGHTALYWYRQSLGQGPEFLIYFQGTGAADDSGLPNDRFFAVRPEGSVSTLKIQRTERGDSAVYLCASSSGTAPDTQYFGPGTRLTVL.

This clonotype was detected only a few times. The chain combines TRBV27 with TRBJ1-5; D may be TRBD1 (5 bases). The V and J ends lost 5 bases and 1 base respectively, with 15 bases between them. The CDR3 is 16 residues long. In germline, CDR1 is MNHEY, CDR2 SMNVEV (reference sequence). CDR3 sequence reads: CASSPSWGESNQPQHF. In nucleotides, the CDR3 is TGTGCCAGCAGTCCCTCTTGGGGGGAGAGCAATCAGCCCCAGCATTTT.

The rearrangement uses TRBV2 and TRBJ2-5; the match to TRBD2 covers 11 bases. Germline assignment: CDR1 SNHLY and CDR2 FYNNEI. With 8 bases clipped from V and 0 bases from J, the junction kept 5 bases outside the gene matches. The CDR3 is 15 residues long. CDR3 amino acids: CASQGLAGYQETQYF. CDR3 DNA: TGTGCCAGCCAAGGACTAGCGGGTTACCAAGAGACCCAGTACTTC.

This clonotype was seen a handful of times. CDR3 residues: CSAPPPGTNEKLFF. The DNA of the CDR3 is TGCAGTGCCCCCCCTCCCGGGACTAATGAAAAACTGTTTTTT. V usage is TRBV20-1 and J usage is TRBJ1-4; no definite D call. CDR3 length: 14 amino acids. The V gene's germline CDR1 is DFQATT and CDR2 SNEGSKA (reference sequence). Trimming pared 6 bases from V and 2 bases from J, leaving 13 bases between.

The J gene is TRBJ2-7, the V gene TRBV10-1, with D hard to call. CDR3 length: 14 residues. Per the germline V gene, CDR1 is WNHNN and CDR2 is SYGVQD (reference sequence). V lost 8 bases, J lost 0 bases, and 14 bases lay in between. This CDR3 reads CASDSQRSSYEQYF. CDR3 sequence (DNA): TGCGCCAGCGATTCCCAAAGGAGCTCCTACGAGCAGTACTTC.

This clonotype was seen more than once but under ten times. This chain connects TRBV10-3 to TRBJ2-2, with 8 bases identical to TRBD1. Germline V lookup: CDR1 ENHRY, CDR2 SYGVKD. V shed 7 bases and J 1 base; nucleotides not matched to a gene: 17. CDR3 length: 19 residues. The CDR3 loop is CAINNNNLFGTGNTGELFF. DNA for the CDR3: TGTGCCATCAACAATAACAACCTCTTTGGGACAGGGAACACCGGGGAGCTGTTTTTT.

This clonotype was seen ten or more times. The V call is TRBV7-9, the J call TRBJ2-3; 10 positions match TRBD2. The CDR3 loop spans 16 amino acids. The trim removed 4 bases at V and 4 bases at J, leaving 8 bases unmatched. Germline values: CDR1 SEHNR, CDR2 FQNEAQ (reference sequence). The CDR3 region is CASSSDSGGLSDTQYF. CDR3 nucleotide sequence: TGTGCCAGCAGCTCAGATAGCGGGGGGCTATCAGATACGCAGTATTTT.

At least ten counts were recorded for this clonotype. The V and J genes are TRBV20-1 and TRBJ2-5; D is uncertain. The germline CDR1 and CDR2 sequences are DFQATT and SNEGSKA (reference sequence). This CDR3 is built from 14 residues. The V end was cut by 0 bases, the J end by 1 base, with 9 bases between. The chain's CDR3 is CSAREGSLQETQYF. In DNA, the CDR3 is TGCAGTGCTAGAGAGGGCAGTCTCCAAGAGACCCAGTACTTC.

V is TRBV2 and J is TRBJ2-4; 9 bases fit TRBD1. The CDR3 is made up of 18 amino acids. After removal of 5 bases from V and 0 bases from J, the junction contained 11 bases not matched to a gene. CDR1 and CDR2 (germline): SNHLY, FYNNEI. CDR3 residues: CASSSGGQGGVAKNIQYF. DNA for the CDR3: TGTGCCAGCAGTTCGGGGGGACAGGGCGGAGTAGCCAAAAACATTCAGTACTTC.

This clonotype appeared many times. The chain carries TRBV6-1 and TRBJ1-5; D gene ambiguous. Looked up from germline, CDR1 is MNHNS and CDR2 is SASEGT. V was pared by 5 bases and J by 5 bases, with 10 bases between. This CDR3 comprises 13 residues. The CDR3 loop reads CASSRDGYQPQHF. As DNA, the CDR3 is TGTGCCAGCAGTCGAGACGGTTATCAGCCCCAGCATTTT.

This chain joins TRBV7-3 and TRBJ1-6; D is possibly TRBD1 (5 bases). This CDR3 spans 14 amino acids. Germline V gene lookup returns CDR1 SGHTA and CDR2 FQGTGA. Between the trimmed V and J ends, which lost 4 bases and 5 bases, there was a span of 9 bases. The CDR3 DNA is TGTGCCAGCAGCTCCCAGGGCAATAATTCACCCCTCCACTTT. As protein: CASSSQGNNSPLHF.

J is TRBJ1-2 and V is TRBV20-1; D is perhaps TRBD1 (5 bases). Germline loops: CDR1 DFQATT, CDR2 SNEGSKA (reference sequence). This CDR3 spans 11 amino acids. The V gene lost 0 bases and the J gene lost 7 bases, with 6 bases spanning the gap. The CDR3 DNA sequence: TGCAGTGCTAGAGATGGGGGTGGCTACACCTTC. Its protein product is CSARDGGGYTF.

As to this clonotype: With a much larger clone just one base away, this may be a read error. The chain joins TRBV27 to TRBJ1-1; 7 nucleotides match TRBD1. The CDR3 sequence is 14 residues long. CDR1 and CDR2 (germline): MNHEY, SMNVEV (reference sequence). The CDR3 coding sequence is TGTGCCAGCACTAGGCAGGGGGTGAACTCTGAAGCTTTCTTT. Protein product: CASTRQGVNSEAFF.

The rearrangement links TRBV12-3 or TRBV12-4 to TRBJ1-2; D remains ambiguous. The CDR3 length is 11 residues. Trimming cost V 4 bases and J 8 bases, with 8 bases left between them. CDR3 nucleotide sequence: TGTGCCAGCAGTTCCATTGGGGGCTACACCTTC. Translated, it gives CASSSIGGYTF.

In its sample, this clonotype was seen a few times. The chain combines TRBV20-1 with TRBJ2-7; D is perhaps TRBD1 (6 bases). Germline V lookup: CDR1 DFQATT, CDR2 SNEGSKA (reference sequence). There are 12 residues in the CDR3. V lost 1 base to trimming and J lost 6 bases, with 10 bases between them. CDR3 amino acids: CSARGQVAEQYF. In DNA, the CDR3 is TGCAGTGCTAGAGGACAGGTGGCCGAGCAGTACTTC.

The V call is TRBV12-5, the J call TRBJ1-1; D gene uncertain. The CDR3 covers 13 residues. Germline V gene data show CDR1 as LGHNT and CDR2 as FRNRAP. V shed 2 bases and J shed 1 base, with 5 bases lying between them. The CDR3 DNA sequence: TGTGCTAGTGGTTTGAGTTGGAACACTGAAGCTTTCTTT. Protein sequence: CASGLSWNTEAFF.

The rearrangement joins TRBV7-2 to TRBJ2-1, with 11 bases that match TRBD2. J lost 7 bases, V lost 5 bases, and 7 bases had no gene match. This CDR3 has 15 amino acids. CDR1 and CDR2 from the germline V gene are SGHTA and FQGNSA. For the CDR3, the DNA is TGTGCCAGCAGCCGCCTGACTAGCGGGGCGAATGAGCAGTTCTTC. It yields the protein CASSRLTSGANEQFF.

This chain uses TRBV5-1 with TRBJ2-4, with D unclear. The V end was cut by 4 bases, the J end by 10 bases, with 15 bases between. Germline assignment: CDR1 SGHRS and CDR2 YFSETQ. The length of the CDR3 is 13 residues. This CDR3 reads CASSDGSSRIQYF. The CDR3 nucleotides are TGCGCCAGCAGCGACGGGTCATCTCGGATTCAGTACTTC.